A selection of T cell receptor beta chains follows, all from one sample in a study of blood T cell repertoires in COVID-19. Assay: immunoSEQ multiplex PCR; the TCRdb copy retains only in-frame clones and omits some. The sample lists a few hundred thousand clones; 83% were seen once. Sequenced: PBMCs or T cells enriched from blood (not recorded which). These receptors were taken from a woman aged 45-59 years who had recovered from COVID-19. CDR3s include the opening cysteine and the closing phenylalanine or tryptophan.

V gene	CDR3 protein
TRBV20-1	CSASGTGGAYGYTF
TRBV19	CASSTRVQGFTF
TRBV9	CASSPGQRDSPLHF
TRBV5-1	CASSFTVNYGYTF
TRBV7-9	CASSRTTGANSPLHF
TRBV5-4	CASSFQGSGQPQHF
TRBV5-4	CASSLGGDYGYTF
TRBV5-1	CASSPRLAGTHNEQFF
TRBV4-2	CASSPGLAGGGWGGADTQYF
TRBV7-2	CASRPRDRTGNTIYF
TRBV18	CASSPTHRVNYGYTF
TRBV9	CASSTTAGPAEQYF
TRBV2	CAITAGLNPYEQYF
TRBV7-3	CASSLQRGVGDTQYF
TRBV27	CASSSRDRGGYGYTF
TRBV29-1	CSVGQGYGYTF
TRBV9	CASSVSVSIGGTEAFF